The entry below describes one T cell receptor beta chain. Sequenced by immunoSEQ multiplex PCR; TCRdb stores in-frame clones only, minus some. The data show some 77,000 clones, roughly 88% seen once. Trimming stripped 6 bases from V and 2 bases from J, with 15 bases between. The CDR3 is 15 residues long. Per the germline V gene, CDR1 is SGHNT and CDR2 is YENEEA. The source of the sample is a study of OX40 agonist ivuxolimab in advanced cancers. Sequences were derived from CD4+ or CD8+ T cells sorted from blood, sampled in a trial of the OX40 agonist ivuxolimab. This receptor was obtained from an adult with an advanced solid tumor such as melanoma, head and neck, liver or kidney cancer. The chain joins TRBV11-3 to TRBJ2-3; possibly TRBD2 for D (6 bases). The CDR3 is CASRRLGSFTDTQYF. CDR3 DNA: TGTGCCAGCAGGCGACTAGGGAGTTTCACAGATACGCAGTATTTT.